These T cell receptor beta chains were read from a single sample in a study of CD8 T cells in Susac syndrome. TCRdb re-called the immunoSEQ multiplex PCR reads through MiXCR, storing one row per CDR3 protein. The repertoire has some 200,000 distinct CDR3 sequences, about 94% of them found once; the top ten carry 0.1%. Material: CD4+ T cells from PBMCs. All receptors derive from a human donor in good health. Both conserved end residues are part of each CDR3. The order of the fields is clone size, D gene, J gene, V gene, CDR3 DNA, CDR3 protein. A D gene is named only where the DNA matches it firmly. Clone size, where shown, is once, few, many, or a class for clones that have expanded.

clone_size: NA; d_call: NA; j_call: TRBJ1-5; v_call: TRBV12-3/TRBV12-4; cdr3_nt: TGTGCCAGCAGTTTGTGGTTGACAGACAGCAATCAGCCCCAGCATTTT; cdr3_aa: CASSLWLTDSNQPQHF
clone_size: NA; d_call: TRBD1; j_call: TRBJ2-1; v_call: TRBV28; cdr3_nt: TGTGCCAGCAGTCCCACGACGACAGGGTACAATGAGCAGTTCTTC; cdr3_aa: CASSPTTTGYNEQFF
clone_size: NA; d_call: NA; j_call: TRBJ2-1; v_call: TRBV7-9; cdr3_nt: TGTGCCAGCAGCTACACAGCGGCCTCCTACAATGAGCAGTTCTTC; cdr3_aa: CASSYTAASYNEQFF
clone_size: NA; d_call: TRBD2; j_call: TRBJ2-1; v_call: TRBV27; cdr3_nt: TGTGCCAGCAGTACGGGGGGGGGCTACAATGAGCAGTTCTTC; cdr3_aa: CASSTGGGYNEQFF
clone_size: NA; d_call: NA; j_call: TRBJ1-5; v_call: TRBV3-1; cdr3_nt: TGTGCCAGCAGTTCCGGGACTGCGATCAATCAGCCCCAGCATTTT; cdr3_aa: CASSSGTAINQPQHF
clone_size: once; d_call: TRBD1; j_call: TRBJ1-5; v_call: TRBV12-3/TRBV12-4; cdr3_nt: TGTGCCAGCAGGACAGGGGGGGATCAGCCCCAGCATTTT; cdr3_aa: CASRTGGDQPQHF
clone_size: NA; d_call: NA; j_call: TRBJ2-1; v_call: TRBV29-1; cdr3_nt: TGCAGCCACTCCCCCGGGGCCGACAATGAGCAGTTCTTC; cdr3_aa: CSHSPGADNEQFF
clone_size: NA; d_call: NA; j_call: TRBJ2-6; v_call: TRBV7-9; cdr3_nt: TGTGCCAGCAGCTTAGGGTTCGCTGGGGCCAACGTCCTGACTTTC; cdr3_aa: CASSLGFAGANVLTF
clone_size: NA; d_call: NA; j_call: TRBJ2-1; v_call: TRBV28; cdr3_nt: TGTGCCAGCAGTTTTCCTGGCCGAGAGCAGTTCTTC; cdr3_aa: CASSFPGREQFF
clone_size: NA; d_call: NA; j_call: TRBJ2-1; v_call: TRBV15; cdr3_nt: TGTGCCCTCTATACACGGGGCGTTGAGCAGTTCTTC; cdr3_aa: CALYTRGVEQFF
clone_size: once; d_call: NA; j_call: TRBJ2-1; v_call: TRBV24-1; cdr3_nt: TGTGCCACCAGTGATGGGGACTCGAGCTCCTACAATGAGCAGTTCTTC; cdr3_aa: CATSDGDSSSYNEQFF
clone_size: NA; d_call: TRBD1; j_call: TRBJ2-1; v_call: TRBV7-3; cdr3_nt: TGTGCCAGCAGCTTAATAGCGATCGGACAGGGAGTATTTGAGCAGTTCTTC; cdr3_aa: CASSLIAIGQGVFEQFF
clone_size: NA; d_call: TRBD2; j_call: TRBJ2-2; v_call: TRBV29-1; cdr3_nt: TGCAGCGTCGCGGGACTAGCGGGAGGAGGCGGGGAGCTGTTTTTT; cdr3_aa: CSVAGLAGGGGELFF
clone_size: NA; d_call: NA; j_call: TRBJ2-5; v_call: TRBV11-2; cdr3_nt: TGTGCCAGCACCCCTAACTTCCAAGAGACCCAGTACTTC; cdr3_aa: CASTPNFQETQYF
clone_size: NA; d_call: TRBD2; j_call: TRBJ2-1; v_call: TRBV30; cdr3_nt: TGTGCCTGGGCTACTAGCGGGGTTTACCATGAGCAGTTCTTC; cdr3_aa: CAWATSGVYHEQFF
clone_size: NA; d_call: TRBD1; j_call: TRBJ1-1; v_call: TRBV20-1; cdr3_nt: TGCAGTGCACCGGACAGGGACGCTTTCTTT; cdr3_aa: CSAPDRDAFF
clone_size: NA; d_call: NA; j_call: TRBJ2-5; v_call: TRBV6-2/TRBV6-3; cdr3_nt: TGTGCCAGCAGTCCCCTTTGGGATGAGACCCAGTACTTC; cdr3_aa: CASSPLWDETQYF
clone_size: NA; d_call: NA; j_call: TRBJ2-7; v_call: TRBV3-1; cdr3_nt: TGTGCCAGCAGCCAAGATCCAGGTGGGCCTGACGAGCAGTACTTC; cdr3_aa: CASSQDPGGPDEQYF
clone_size: NA; d_call: TRBD1; j_call: TRBJ1-5; v_call: TRBV20-1; cdr3_nt: TGCAGTGCTTACGGACAGGGGAATCAGCCCCAGCATTTT; cdr3_aa: CSAYGQGNQPQHF
clone_size: NA; d_call: NA; j_call: TRBJ1-2; v_call: TRBV10-2; cdr3_nt: TGCGCCAGCAGTGAGTCCCCGGGGGCGAGAGGCTACACCTTC; cdr3_aa: CASSESPGARGYTF
clone_size: NA; d_call: NA; j_call: TRBJ2-5; v_call: TRBV3-1; cdr3_nt: TGTGCCAGCACCCCCTCTGTGTTTGGAGAGACCCAGTACTTC; cdr3_aa: CASTPSVFGETQYF
clone_size: NA; d_call: TRBD1; j_call: TRBJ2-3; v_call: TRBV29-1; cdr3_nt: TGCAGCGTTGGACAGGGGTCGAGCACAGATACGCAGTATTTT; cdr3_aa: CSVGQGSSTDTQYF
clone_size: NA; d_call: NA; j_call: TRBJ2-2; v_call: TRBV5-1; cdr3_nt: TGCGCCAGCAGCCTTCGGGGGAAGGGCGGGGAGCTGTTTTTT; cdr3_aa: CASSLRGKGGELFF
clone_size: NA; d_call: NA; j_call: TRBJ1-5; v_call: TRBV6-1; cdr3_nt: TGTGCCAGCAGTGAACAAGCAAAGGAGATTAATCAGCCCCAGCATTTT; cdr3_aa: CASSEQAKEINQPQHF
clone_size: NA; d_call: TRBD2; j_call: TRBJ2-1; v_call: TRBV3-1; cdr3_nt: TGTGCCAGCAGCCAAGCTAGCGGGGGGTCCCCCTACAATGAGCAGTTCTTC; cdr3_aa: CASSQASGGSPYNEQFF
clone_size: NA; d_call: NA; j_call: TRBJ1-5; v_call: TRBV7-9; cdr3_nt: TGTGCCAGCAGCCTTGGGTTCGGTGGGGCCTATCAGCCCCAGCATTTT; cdr3_aa: CASSLGFGGAYQPQHF
clone_size: NA; d_call: TRBD2; j_call: TRBJ2-1; v_call: TRBV27; cdr3_nt: TGTGCCAGCAGTTTCAGACTAGCGGGAGACTACAATGAGCAGTTCTTC; cdr3_aa: CASSFRLAGDYNEQFF
clone_size: NA; d_call: NA; j_call: TRBJ2-6; v_call: TRBV6-2/TRBV6-3; cdr3_nt: TGTGCCAGCAGTTCGATTTCTGGGGCCAACGTCCTGACTTTC; cdr3_aa: CASSSISGANVLTF
clone_size: NA; d_call: NA; j_call: TRBJ2-3; v_call: TRBV3-1; cdr3_nt: TGTGCCAGCAGCCAAGACCGGCAGACGCAGTATTTT; cdr3_aa: CASSQDRQTQYF
clone_size: NA; d_call: NA; j_call: TRBJ2-5; v_call: TRBV2; cdr3_nt: TGTGCCAGCAGCCGGGACTCCGAGGAGACCCAGTACTTC; cdr3_aa: CASSRDSEETQYF
clone_size: once; d_call: TRBD1; j_call: TRBJ2-7; v_call: TRBV12-3/TRBV12-4; cdr3_nt: TGTGCCAGCAGTTTAGCGACCACACAGACAGGGCGCGAGCAGTACTTC; cdr3_aa: CASSLATTQTGREQYF
clone_size: NA; d_call: NA; j_call: TRBJ2-7; v_call: TRBV6-6; cdr3_nt: TGTGCCAGCAGTCTCGACACCGGATCCTACGAGCAGTACTTC; cdr3_aa: CASSLDTGSYEQYF
clone_size: NA; d_call: TRBD1; j_call: TRBJ1-5; v_call: TRBV12-3/TRBV12-4; cdr3_nt: TGTGCCAGCAGTGCACAGGGGGATCAGCCCCAGCATTTT; cdr3_aa: CASSAQGDQPQHF
clone_size: once; d_call: NA; j_call: TRBJ2-1; v_call: TRBV30; cdr3_nt: TGTGCCTGGAGTGTCGAAAGGAATGAGCAGTTCTTC; cdr3_aa: CAWSVERNEQFF
clone_size: NA; d_call: NA; j_call: TRBJ2-6; v_call: TRBV28; cdr3_nt: TGTGCCAGCAGTGGGAGAAGAGGGGCCAACGTCCTGACTTTC; cdr3_aa: CASSGRRGANVLTF
clone_size: NA; d_call: NA; j_call: TRBJ2-4; v_call: TRBV6-6; cdr3_nt: TGTGCCAGCAGTTACTCGTATCGGGTAGCCAAAAACATTCAGTACTTC; cdr3_aa: CASSYSYRVAKNIQYF
clone_size: NA; d_call: NA; j_call: TRBJ2-6; v_call: TRBV3-1; cdr3_nt: TGTGCCAGCAGCCCGACTCCTAGCTCTGGGGCCAACGTCCTGACTTTC; cdr3_aa: CASSPTPSSGANVLTF
clone_size: NA; d_call: NA; j_call: TRBJ2-3; v_call: TRBV5-1; cdr3_nt: TGCGCCAGCAGCTTGGATTTGGATACGCAGTATTTT; cdr3_aa: CASSLDLDTQYF
clone_size: NA; d_call: NA; j_call: TRBJ2-5; v_call: TRBV11-2; cdr3_nt: TGTGCCAGCAGCTTAATGGGCAGCCAAGAGACCCAGTACTTC; cdr3_aa: CASSLMGSQETQYF
clone_size: few; d_call: TRBD2; j_call: TRBJ2-3; v_call: TRBV3-1; cdr3_nt: TGTGCCAGCAGCCCGGGAGGGAGCACAGATACGCAGTATTTT; cdr3_aa: CASSPGGSTDTQYF
clone_size: NA; d_call: NA; j_call: TRBJ1-2; v_call: TRBV29-1; cdr3_nt: TGCAGCGTTGAAGCAAGGGCAGGGCTTCGTGGCTACACCTTC; cdr3_aa: CSVEARAGLRGYTF
clone_size: NA; d_call: NA; j_call: TRBJ2-6; v_call: TRBV29-1; cdr3_nt: TGCAGCGTTGTGGACCGGACACCTGGGGCCAACGTCCTGACTTTC; cdr3_aa: CSVVDRTPGANVLTF
clone_size: NA; d_call: NA; j_call: TRBJ2-1; v_call: TRBV3-1; cdr3_nt: TGTGCCAGCATCTCAAAGATCAATGAGCAGTTCTTC; cdr3_aa: CASISKINEQFF
clone_size: NA; d_call: NA; j_call: TRBJ1-1; v_call: TRBV7-3; cdr3_nt: TGTGCCAGCAGCGTTGGGAACACTGAAGCTTTCTTT; cdr3_aa: CASSVGNTEAFF
clone_size: once; d_call: NA; j_call: TRBJ1-1; v_call: TRBV20-1; cdr3_nt: TGCAGTGCTAGACCGACCCGACCGTGGGGCACTGAAGCTTTCTTT; cdr3_aa: CSARPTRPWGTEAFF
clone_size: few; d_call: NA; j_call: TRBJ2-7; v_call: TRBV2; cdr3_nt: TGTGCCAGCAGTGGGACGGTGGCCGAGCAGTACTTC; cdr3_aa: CASSGTVAEQYF
clone_size: NA; d_call: NA; j_call: TRBJ1-1; v_call: TRBV7-3; cdr3_nt: TGTGCCAGCAAGCAGGGGACGAACACTGAAGCTTTCTTT; cdr3_aa: CASKQGTNTEAFF
clone_size: NA; d_call: TRBD1; j_call: TRBJ2-1; v_call: TRBV5-3; cdr3_nt: TGTGCCAGAAGCTCACCCGGGACAGGGGATCTCAATGAGCAGTTCTTC; cdr3_aa: CARSSPGTGDLNEQFF
clone_size: NA; d_call: TRBD2; j_call: TRBJ2-5; v_call: TRBV20-1; cdr3_nt: TGCAGTGCTAGAGTTATCAGAAGCGGGATGCGGGAGACCCAGTACTTC; cdr3_aa: CSARVIRSGMRETQYF
clone_size: NA; d_call: TRBD2; j_call: TRBJ2-1; v_call: TRBV7-2; cdr3_nt: TGTGCCAGCAGCACCCCTCTAGCGGCCCAGTTCTTC; cdr3_aa: CASSTPLAAQFF
clone_size: NA; d_call: NA; j_call: TRBJ2-3; v_call: TRBV30; cdr3_nt: TGTGCCTGGAGTGTACAAACAGATACGCAGTATTTT; cdr3_aa: CAWSVQTDTQYF
clone_size: NA; d_call: NA; j_call: TRBJ1-5; v_call: TRBV18; cdr3_nt: TGTGCCAGCTCACCCCGGACGACAGATAGCAATCAGCCCCAGCATTTT; cdr3_aa: CASSPRTTDSNQPQHF
clone_size: NA; d_call: NA; j_call: TRBJ2-1; v_call: TRBV24-1; cdr3_nt: TGTGCCACCGCGGGACAGAGCAATGAGCAGTTCTTC; cdr3_aa: CATAGQSNEQFF
clone_size: NA; d_call: NA; j_call: TRBJ2-7; v_call: TRBV20-1; cdr3_nt: TGCAGTGCTAGAGGTTTCTCCTACGAGCAGTACTTC; cdr3_aa: CSARGFSYEQYF
clone_size: NA; d_call: NA; j_call: TRBJ2-3; v_call: TRBV7-9; cdr3_nt: TGTGCCAGCAGCTTTTCAATGGTGGGAGATACGCAGTATTTT; cdr3_aa: CASSFSMVGDTQYF
clone_size: NA; d_call: TRBD2; j_call: TRBJ2-1; v_call: TRBV30; cdr3_nt: TGTGCCTGGAGCCGAGGGACTACTTACAATGAGCAGTTCTTC; cdr3_aa: CAWSRGTTYNEQFF
clone_size: NA; d_call: NA; j_call: TRBJ2-1; v_call: TRBV7-8; cdr3_nt: TGTGCCAGCAGCAATACAGGGTACAATGAGCAGTTCTTC; cdr3_aa: CASSNTGYNEQFF
clone_size: once; d_call: TRBD1; j_call: TRBJ2-5; v_call: TRBV7-2; cdr3_nt: TGTGCCAGCAGGTTGACAGGGCAAGAGACCCAGTACTTC; cdr3_aa: CASRLTGQETQYF
clone_size: NA; d_call: TRBD1; j_call: TRBJ1-4; v_call: TRBV20-1; cdr3_nt: TGCAGTGCTGAGGACAGGGTTATTGGAAAACTGTTTTTT; cdr3_aa: CSAEDRVIGKLFF
clone_size: NA; d_call: NA; j_call: TRBJ1-4; v_call: TRBV30; cdr3_nt: TGTGCCTGGAGTGTACTGGGCAGGGGCGACGAAAAACTGTTTTTT; cdr3_aa: CAWSVLGRGDEKLFF